This record concerns one TCR beta chain sequence. This clone's antigen is unknown. It has no much larger one-base neighbor in the sample; base qualities were not kept. Receptor libraries were prepared by RACE. The data were produced on a NextSeq 500. During library preparation, unique molecular identifiers were attached to individual cDNA molecules so that TCRs could be counted quantitatively and reproducibly. Both TCR alpha and TCR beta chains were sequenced from each blood RNA sample. The original methods were these. A median of about 87,000 TCRs per sample was observed, with a range of 23,224 to 690,600. The Decombinator software suite was used to annotate V, J and CDR3 in the TCR reads. To make PS versus PT1 abundance plots, every sample was subsampled to the same number of TCRs (28,000). TCRs were defined as expanded if absent before sensitization and observed at least eight times at the 2-week time point. In TCRdb, the public reads were trimmed at Q25 with fastp and aligned with MiXCR, with productive beta chains retained. A single entry per CDR3 protein holds the most common genes and DNA from its merged rows. These V and J calls derive from TCRdb rather than the authors' analysis. In all, the sample holds about 120,000 distinct CDR3 sequences, and about 12% of those were seen once. About 1.4% of the sample belongs to the ten largest clones.

According to the germline V gene, CDR1 reads LGHNA and CDR2 reads YNFKEQ. Trimming at the junction amounts to 3 bases on V and 7 bases on J, and the germline ends lie 9 bases apart. The CDR3, cysteine through phenylalanine, is 12 amino acids long. Just CDR3 DNA is preserved here, 36 bases in frame from base 1. The time point label for this specimen denotes: patch test 1, 2 weeks after DPC sensitization. Reading the label with the study, this specimen's treatment or condition is: therapeutic diphenylcyclopropenone sensitization with weekly scalp DPC. At every patch-test visit, the blood draw took place before the patch test was put on. To be eligible, patients had to be aged 18 to 70, diagnosed with alopecia and judged suitable for DPC therapy, while pregnant patients were excluded. Unfractionated whole blood was collected in Tempus Blood RNA tubes, and total RNA was extracted from that blood. This record belongs to a study of human T cells and chemical hapten exposure (dated by TCRdb to about 2021). Turning to the overall study: For sensitization, 2% DPC in acetone was applied to a roughly 2 cm by roughly 2 cm area of upper inner arm skin. Blood samples were taken from patients before sensitization (week 0) and then at 2, 6 and about 24 weeks after DPC sensitization. This study followed changes in the peripheral blood TCR repertoire in vivo during primary and secondary sensitization of alopecia patients to the hapten diphenylcyclopropenone (DPC). Most of the patients in the cohort were female, and the cohort covered alopecia areata with under or over 50% scalp involvement, alopecia totalis and alopecia universalis. Patients additionally received weekly therapeutic DPC doses to the scalp throughout the approximately 25-week study period. About 30 alopecia patients provided blood for TCR sequencing at one to four time points (pre-sensitization, 2, 6 and 24 weeks). The libraries were sequenced as a pool, and the TCR yield per sample differed mostly because of small variations in library volumes within the pool. Patch tests used Finn chambers with 0.01% DPC on the upper back, scored after 6 days by International Contact Dermatitis Research Group standards.

What the work shows at the level of the full study, not this receptor alone: After repeated subsampling, the strength of the expansion versus patch-test correlation and the threshold at which it became significant changed. A positive correlation was found between the number of PT1 expanded TCRs and patch test score, with significance reached at thresholds 8, 16 and 32 but not 4. Compared with pre-sensitization or healthy control sets, expanded TCRs formed significantly more large CDR3 similarity clusters, which is consistent with antigen-driven responses. Because every patient had alopecia, a presumed autoimmune disease, the patients' immune response might differ from that of healthy individuals. DPC sensitization did not change the number of TCRs with a frequency above 1 in 1000, and there was no evidence of changes in global repertoire structure.

Specimen: whole blood, collected in connection with sensitization to the hapten diphenylcyclopropenone (DPC). The chain links TRBV4-2 with TRBJ2-5; a weak D assignment points to TRBD2 (5 bases agree). This receptor was taken from a woman between 50 and 59 years old with alopecia areata. Some clones in this sample may be carry-over from other donors' samples. The bases are TGTGCCAGCAGCCATTCTGGAGGGACCCAGTACTTC. This gives the protein CASSHSGGTQYF.